This T cell receptor beta chain was identified during a study of blood T cell repertoires in COVID-19. Trimming took 0 bases from V and 4 from J; bases not matched to a gene: 5. From germline, CDR1 is MNHEY and CDR2 SMNVEV (reference sequence). The CDR3 extends over 15 amino acids. This clone turned up a few times. Clones were read by immunoSEQ multiplex PCR, and TCRdb kept only the in-frame ones, dropping some. The table shows 90,000 to 120,000 clones, with roughly four fifths occurring only once. Sequencing was performed on peripheral blood. V and J are TRBV27 and TRBJ2-7, with 8 bases that match TRBD2. The clonotype comes from a man in his sixties with acute or convalescent COVID-19. The CDR3 region is CASSLSSGTIYEQYF. CDR3 bases: TGTGCCAGCAGTTTATCTAGCGGGACCATATACGAGCAGTACTTC.